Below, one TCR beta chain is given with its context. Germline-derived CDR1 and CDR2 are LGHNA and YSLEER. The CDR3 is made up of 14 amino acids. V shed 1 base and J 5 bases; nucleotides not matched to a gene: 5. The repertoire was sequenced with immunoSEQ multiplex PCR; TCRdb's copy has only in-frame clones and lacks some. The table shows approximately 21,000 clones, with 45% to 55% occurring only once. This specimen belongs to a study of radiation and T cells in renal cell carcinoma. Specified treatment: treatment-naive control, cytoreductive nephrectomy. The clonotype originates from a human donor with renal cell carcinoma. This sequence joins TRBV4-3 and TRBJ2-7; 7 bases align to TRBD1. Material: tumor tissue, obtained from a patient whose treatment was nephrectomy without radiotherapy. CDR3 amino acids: CASSQADDRDEQYF. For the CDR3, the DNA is TGCGCCAGCAGCCAAGCCGACGACAGGGACGAGCAGTACTTC.